The T cell receptor (beta chain) under discussion was sequenced for a study of cytomegalovirus exposure and HLA in healthy donors. A remark on this clone: Its specificity is unknown. The junction does not match germline at one end; this may be a read error.

Primers: 60 Vbeta forward and 13 Jbeta reverse. Produced via immunoSEQ multiplex PCR; TCRdb's table is partial and in-frame only. This sample has about 120,000 clones, with about 76% found just once. Likely unrecorded immune exposures existed in these nominally healthy donors. Notes on the study in general: Cytomegalovirus status was reportedly diagnosed by the classifier with high sensitivity and specificity. In vitro confirmation showed three CMV-associated chains to be CMV antigen specific. An analysis done earlier found most TCR beta V segments productive about 87% or about 30% of the time.

The CDR3 contains 13 residues. In germline, CDR1 is SGHDT, CDR2 YYEEEE. The genes are TRBV5-6 and TRBJ1-2; D uncertain. The receptor's source is a man aged 25 to 40 in good health and CMV-seropositive. Sample: PBMCs. CDR3 coding DNA: TGTGCCACCTGCCAGGCGCGAACACACGGCTACCCCTTC. Its protein is CATCQARTHGYPF.